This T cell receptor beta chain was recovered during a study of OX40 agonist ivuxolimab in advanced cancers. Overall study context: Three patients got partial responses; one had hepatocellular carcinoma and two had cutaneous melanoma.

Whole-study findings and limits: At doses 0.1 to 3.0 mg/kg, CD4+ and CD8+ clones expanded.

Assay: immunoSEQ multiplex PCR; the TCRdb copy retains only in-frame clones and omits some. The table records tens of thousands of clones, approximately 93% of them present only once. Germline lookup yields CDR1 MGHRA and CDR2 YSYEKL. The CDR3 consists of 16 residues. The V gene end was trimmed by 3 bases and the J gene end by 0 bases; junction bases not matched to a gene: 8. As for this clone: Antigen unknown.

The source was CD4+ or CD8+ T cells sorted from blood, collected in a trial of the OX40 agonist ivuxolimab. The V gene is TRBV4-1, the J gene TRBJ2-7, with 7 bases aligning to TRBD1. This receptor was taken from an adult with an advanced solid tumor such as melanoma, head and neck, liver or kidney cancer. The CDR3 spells CASSQATGLSSYEQYF. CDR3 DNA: TGCGCCAGCAGCCAGGCGACAGGGCTTAGCTCCTACGAGCAGTACTTC.